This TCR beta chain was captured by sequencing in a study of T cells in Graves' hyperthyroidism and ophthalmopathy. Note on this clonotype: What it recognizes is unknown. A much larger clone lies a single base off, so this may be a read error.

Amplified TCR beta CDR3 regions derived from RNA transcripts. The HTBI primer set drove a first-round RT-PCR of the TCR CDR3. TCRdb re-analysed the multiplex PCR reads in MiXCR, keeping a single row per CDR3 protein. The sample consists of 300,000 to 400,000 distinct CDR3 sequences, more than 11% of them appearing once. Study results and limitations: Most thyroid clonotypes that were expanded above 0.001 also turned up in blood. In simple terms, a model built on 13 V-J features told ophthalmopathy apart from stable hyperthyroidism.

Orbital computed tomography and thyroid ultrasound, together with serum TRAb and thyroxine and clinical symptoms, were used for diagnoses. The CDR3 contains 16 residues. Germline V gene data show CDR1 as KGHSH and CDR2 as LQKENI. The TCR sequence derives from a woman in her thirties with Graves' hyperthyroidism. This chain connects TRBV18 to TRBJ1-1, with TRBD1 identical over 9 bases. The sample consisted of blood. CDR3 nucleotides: TGTGCCAGCTCACCGGGACAGGGTAGGGTGAACACTGAAGCTCTCTTT. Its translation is CASSPGQGRVNTEALF.